This entry is about one T cell receptor (beta chain). Its antigen remains unidentified. The sample comes from a study of cytotoxic CD8 clonotypes in ibrutinib-treated CLL. Study findings and constraints: Pretreatment clonality was elevated relative to age-matched healthy donors and paralleled circulating CD8+ T-cell counts. At ibrutinib response, clonality increased, and at progression it declined back toward baseline.

A 1 in 200,000 to 1 in 1 million T cell depth was the sequencing target. The table came from immunoSEQ multiplex PCR; TCRdb's copy has only in-frame clones and leaves some out. The table lists around 300,000 clones, almost 80% of them singletons. Looked up from germline, CDR1 is LGHNA and CDR2 is YSLEER. Trimming pared 0 bases from V and 8 bases from J, leaving 14 bases between. This CDR3 region has 15 residues. V usage is TRBV4-3 and J usage is TRBJ2-1; D is perhaps TRBD2 (6 bases). The starting material was PBMCs, obtained before ibrutinib treatment. The clonotype originates from a human donor with chronic lymphocytic leukemia. The DNA of the CDR3 is TGCGCCAGCAGCCAAGACATGACTAGGTCCCATGAGCAGTTCTTC. Its protein product is CASSQDMTRSHEQFF.